This entry concerns a single T cell receptor (beta chain). Its target is not known. Source study methods: ImmunoSEQ junction-only sequences lacked quality scores, so their filtering differed. Clones were read by immunoSEQ multiplex PCR, and TCRdb kept only the in-frame ones, dropping some. That table supplies the V and J calls and clone size; D and trimming were determined from the DNA. In the table there are 2,500,000 or so clones, under 95% of which are singletons. This record comes from a study of shared clonotypes between healthy human individuals. Whole-study findings and limits: Represented diversity, genetic and exposure-history alike, was limited by few donors.

A split of CD4+ cells into CD45RA+ naive and CD45RA-negative memory subsets was performed. Sequencing used naive CD4+ T cells from PBMCs. Subset in this sample: CD45RA+ positively selected. The clonotype originates from a young man in good health. Some clones in this sample may be carry-over from other donors' samples.

The CDR3 DNA reads as TGTGCCAGCAGGGCGACGGTGAGCCACGAGCAGTACTTC. Its protein is CASRATVSHEQYF. This chain links TRBV6-1 with TRBJ2-7; the D is unclear. V was pared by 6 bases and J by 5 bases, with 14 bases between. CDR1 is MNHNS and CDR2 is SASEGT in the germline V gene. The CDR3 extends over 13 amino acids.